This T cell receptor (beta chain) was found in a study of cytomegalovirus exposure and HLA in healthy donors. Points from the study as a whole: Presence/absence analyses supposed approximately even sequencing depth among donors.

The CDR3 extends over 15 amino acids. Trimming removed 3 bases at V and 6 bases at J, with 19 bases between. Germline V gives CDR1 SGDLS, CDR2 YYNGEE. It was with 60 Vbeta and 13 Jbeta primers that the PCR ran. In the original analysis: The authors later counted approximately 80 million unique TCR beta chains, some 12 million of them shared. Here immunoSEQ multiplex PCR was the method, and the copy in TCRdb shows in-frame clones only, minus some. That table gives V, J and clone size, and the DNA gave D and trimming. The sample lists 95,000 to 150,000 clones; 75% to 80% were seen once. On this clone itself: The antigen is undetermined.

This chain joins TRBV9 and TRBJ2-7, with D perhaps matching TRBD1 (7 bases). The specimen sequenced was PBMCs. The origin of this receptor is a man aged 40-50 years in good health and CMV-seronegative. CDR3 DNA: TGTGCCAGCAGCGCGGGGGACAGAAAAACGAGCGAGCAGTACTTC. Translating it yields CASSAGDRKTSEQYF.